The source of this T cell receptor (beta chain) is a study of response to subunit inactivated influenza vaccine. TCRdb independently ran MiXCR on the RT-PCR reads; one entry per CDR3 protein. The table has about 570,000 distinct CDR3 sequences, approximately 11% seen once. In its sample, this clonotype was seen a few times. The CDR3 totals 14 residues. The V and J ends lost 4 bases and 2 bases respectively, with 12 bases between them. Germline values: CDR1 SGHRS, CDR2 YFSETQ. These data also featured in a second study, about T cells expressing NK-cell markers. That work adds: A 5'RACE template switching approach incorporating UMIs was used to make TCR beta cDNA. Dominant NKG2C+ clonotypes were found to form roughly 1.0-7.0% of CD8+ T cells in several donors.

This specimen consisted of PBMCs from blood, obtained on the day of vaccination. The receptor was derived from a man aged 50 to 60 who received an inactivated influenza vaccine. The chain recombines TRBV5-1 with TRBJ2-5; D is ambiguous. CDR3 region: CASSDQVSQETQYF. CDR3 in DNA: TGCGCCAGCAGCGACCAGGTCTCGCAAGAGACCCAGTACTTC.